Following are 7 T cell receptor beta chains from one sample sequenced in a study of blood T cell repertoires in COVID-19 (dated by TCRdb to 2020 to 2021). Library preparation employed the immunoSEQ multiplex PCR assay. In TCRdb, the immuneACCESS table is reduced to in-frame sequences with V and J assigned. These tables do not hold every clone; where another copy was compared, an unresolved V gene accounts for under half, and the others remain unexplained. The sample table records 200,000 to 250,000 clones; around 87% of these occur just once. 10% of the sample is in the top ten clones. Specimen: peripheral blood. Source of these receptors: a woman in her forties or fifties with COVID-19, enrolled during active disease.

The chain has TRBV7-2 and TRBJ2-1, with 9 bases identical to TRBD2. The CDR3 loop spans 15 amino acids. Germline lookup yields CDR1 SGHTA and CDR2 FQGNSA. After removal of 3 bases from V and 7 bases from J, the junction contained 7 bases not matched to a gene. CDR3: CASSLGGGARNEQFF. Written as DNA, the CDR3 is TGTGCCAGCAGCTTGGGCGGGGGGGCGAGAAATGAGCAGTTCTTC.

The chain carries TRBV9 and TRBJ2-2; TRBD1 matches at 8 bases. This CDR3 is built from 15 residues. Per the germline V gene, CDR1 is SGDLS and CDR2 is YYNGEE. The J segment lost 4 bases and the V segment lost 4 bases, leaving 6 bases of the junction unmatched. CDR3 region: CASSPGQGFTGELFF. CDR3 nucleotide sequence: TGTGCCAGCAGCCCTGGACAGGGTTTCACCGGGGAGCTGTTTTTT.

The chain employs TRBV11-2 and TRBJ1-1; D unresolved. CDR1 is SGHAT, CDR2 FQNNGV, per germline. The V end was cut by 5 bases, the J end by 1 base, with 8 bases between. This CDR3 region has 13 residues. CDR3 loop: CASSIRGNTEAFF. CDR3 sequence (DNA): TGTGCCAGCAGCATTCGAGGGAACACTGAAGCTTTCTTT. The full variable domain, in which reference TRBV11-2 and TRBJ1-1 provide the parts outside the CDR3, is EAGVAQSPRYKIIEKRQSVAFWCNPISGHATLYWYQQILGQGPKLLIQFQNNGVVDDSQLPKDRFSAERLKGVDSTLKIQPAKLEDSAVYLCASSIRGNTEAFFGQGTRLTVV.

The CDR3 nucleotides read TGTGCCAGCAGCACCATTGGGACTAGCGCCCACCAAGAGACCCAGTACTTC. Protein: CASSTIGTSAHQETQYF. The chain carries TRBV5-6 and TRBJ2-5; 10 nucleotides match TRBD2. The germline V gene encodes CDR1 SGHDT and CDR2 YYEEEE. J lost 0 bases, V lost 4 bases, and 9 bases had no gene match. This CDR3 spans 17 amino acids.

DNA for the CDR3: TGTGCCAGCAGCAGAGCTTTCGCGGGGAACACTGAAGCTTTCTTT. Protein product: CASSRAFAGNTEAFF. V usage is TRBV7-2 and J usage is TRBJ1-1; D gene uncertain. Germline values: CDR1 SGHTA, CDR2 FQGNSA. V shed 5 bases and J shed 1 base, with 14 bases lying between them. The length of the CDR3 is 15 residues.

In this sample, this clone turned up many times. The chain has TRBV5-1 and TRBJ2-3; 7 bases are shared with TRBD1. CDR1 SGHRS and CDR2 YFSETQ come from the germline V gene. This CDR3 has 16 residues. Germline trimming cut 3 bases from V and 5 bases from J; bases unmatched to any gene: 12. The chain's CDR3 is CASSSTTGEVGDTQYF. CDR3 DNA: TGCGCCAGCAGCTCTACTACAGGGGAAGTGGGAGATACGCAGTATTTT.

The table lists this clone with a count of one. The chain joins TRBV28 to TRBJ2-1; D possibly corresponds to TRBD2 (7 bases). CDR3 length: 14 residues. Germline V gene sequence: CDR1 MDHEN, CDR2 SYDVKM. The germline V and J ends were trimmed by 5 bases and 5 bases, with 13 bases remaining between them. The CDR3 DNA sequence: TGTGCCAGCAGTCGGGGGGCGACGCACAATGAGCAGTTCTTC. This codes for CASSRGATHNEQFF.